This T cell receptor (beta chain) emerged from a study of beta chain features in type 1 diabetes. Study-wide results and limits: Sequencing used cDNA, and cells with high TCR expression could therefore be over-represented. Type 1 diabetes patients had moderately but significantly shorter TCRB CDR3s in all four CD4+ subsets.

V lost 10 bases to trimming and J lost 2 bases, with 15 bases between them. CDR1 and CDR2 from the germline V gene are MNHEY and SMNVEV (reference sequence). This CDR3 has 14 residues. About this clone: Its antigen is unidentified.

What was sequenced were expressed TCRB transcripts, since all of the isolated RNA had been reverse transcribed. Profiling relied on immunoSEQ multiplex PCR, and the TCRdb table lists in-frame clones only, not all of them. The sample has some 700,000 clones, around 15% seen once. The TCR sequence derives from a man aged 18-30 years with type 1 diabetes. The sample taken for sequencing was naive CD4+ T cells from blood. This chain joins TRBV27 and TRBJ1-5, with D possibly matching TRBD1 (5 bases). Here the CDR3 DNA reads TGTGCCAACCCGGGACTAAGAGGCAATCAGCCCCAGCATTTT. It translates to CANPGLRGNQPQHF.